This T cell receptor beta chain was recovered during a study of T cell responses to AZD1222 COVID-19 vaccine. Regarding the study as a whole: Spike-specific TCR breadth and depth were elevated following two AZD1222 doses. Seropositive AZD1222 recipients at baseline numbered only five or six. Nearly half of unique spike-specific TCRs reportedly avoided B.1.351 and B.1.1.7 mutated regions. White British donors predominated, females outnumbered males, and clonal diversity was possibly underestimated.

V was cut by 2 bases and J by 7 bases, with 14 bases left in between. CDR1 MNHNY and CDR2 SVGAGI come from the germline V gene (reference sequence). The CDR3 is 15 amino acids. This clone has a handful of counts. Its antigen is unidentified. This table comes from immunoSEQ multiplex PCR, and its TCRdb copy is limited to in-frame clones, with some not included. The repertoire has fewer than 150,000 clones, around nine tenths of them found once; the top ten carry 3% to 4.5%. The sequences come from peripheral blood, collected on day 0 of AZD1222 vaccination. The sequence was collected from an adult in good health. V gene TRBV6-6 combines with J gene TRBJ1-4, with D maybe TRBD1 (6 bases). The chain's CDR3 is CASSYERGTGEKLFF. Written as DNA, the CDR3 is TGTGCCAGCAGTTACGAGAGGGGGACGGGTGAAAAACTGTTTTTT.